The 18 T cell receptor beta chains given below trace back to one sample, sequenced in a study of T cell responses to AZD1222 COVID-19 vaccine. Data came from immunoSEQ multiplex PCR; TCRdb stores just in-frame clones and leaves some out. The table records about 190,000 clones, 90% to 95% of them present only once. The starting material was peripheral blood, obtained on day 0 of AZD1222 vaccination. These receptors came from an adult in good health.

The rearrangement links TRBV7-2 to TRBJ2-7; the match to TRBD2 covers 7 bases. Germline V gives CDR1 SGHTA, CDR2 FQGNSA. V trimming: 5 bases; J trimming: 2 bases; junction bases outside the gene matches: 9. The length of the CDR3 is 15 residues. The CDR3 loop reads CASSMRRENPYEQYF. The CDR3 bases are TGTGCCAGCAGCATGCGGCGGGAGAACCCCTACGAGCAGTACTTC.

The V and J genes are TRBV3-1 (or the pseudogene TRBV3-2) and TRBJ2-6; D may match TRBD1 or TRBD2 (5 bases each). This CDR3 comprises 18 residues. Trimming removed 4 bases from V and 2 bases from J, with 18 bases in between. Germline values: CDR1 LGHDT, CDR2 YNNKEL (reference sequence). The CDR3 nucleotides are TGTGCCAGCAGCCCCGGGACGGGGAAGGCTACTGGGGCCAACGTCCTGACTTTC. Its translation: CASSPGTGKATGANVLTF.

This chain connects TRBV30 to TRBJ1-2; 8 positions match TRBD1. This CDR3 region has 16 residues. CDR1 and CDR2 from the germline V gene are GTSNPN and SVGIG (reference sequence). V lost 3 bases to trimming and J lost 7 bases; unmatched junction nucleotides: 16. The CDR3 coding sequence is TGTGCCTGGAGCGCCAAAAACGGACAGGGAGGAACTGGCTACACCTTC. Amino acids: CAWSAKNGQGGTGYTF.

This chain connects TRBV9 to TRBJ2-7; TRBD1 matches 9 bases. The length of the CDR3 is 16 residues. CDR1 SGDLS and CDR2 YYNGEE come from the germline V gene. With V trimmed by 3 bases and J by 2 bases, 9 bases remained unmatched. The CDR3 DNA reads as TGTGCCAGCAGCGCCGCCGGGACAGGGTATCCCTACGAGCAGTACTTC. Encoded protein: CASSAAGTGYPYEQYF.

The rearrangement uses TRBV27 and TRBJ1-1; tentative D call: TRBD1 (6 bases). Trimming pared 5 bases from V and 0 bases from J, leaving 16 bases between. Germline-derived CDR1 and CDR2 are MNHEY and SMNVEV (reference sequence). CDR3 length: 16 residues. As DNA, the CDR3 is TGTGCCAGCAGTCTCAGGGTCCGGGGGCTGAACACTGAAGCTTTCTTT. Its translation is CASSLRVRGLNTEAFF.

The CDR3: CAISDLQGSGANVLTF. The CDR3 DNA reads as TGTGCCATCAGTGATCTACAGGGGTCTGGGGCCAACGTCCTGACTTTC. The rearrangement links TRBV10-3 to TRBJ2-6, with 7 nucleotides matching TRBD1. J gave up 1 base and V 3 bases, and 3 bases lay outside the gene matches. Germline V gene lookup returns CDR1 ENHRY and CDR2 SYGVKD. The CDR3 covers 16 residues.

The genes are TRBV24-1 and TRBJ2-2; possibly TRBD2 for D (5 bases). In germline, CDR1 is KGHDR, CDR2 SFDVKD. The length of the CDR3 is 15 residues. V dropped 4 bases and J dropped 1 base, with 9 bases sitting between them. CDR3 sequence reads: CATSDPSGNTGELFF. The CDR3 DNA sequence: TGTGCCACCAGTGACCCAAGCGGGAACACCGGGGAGCTGTTTTTT.

The J gene is TRBJ1-1, the V gene TRBV28; 10 bases line up with TRBD1. The V gene's germline CDR1 is MDHEN and CDR2 SYDVKM. The trim removed 6 bases at V and 4 bases at J, leaving 8 bases unmatched. The CDR3 contains 15 residues. CDR3 in DNA: TGTGCCAGCAGGGGGGACAGGGGCCCGGTCACTGAAGCTTTCTTT. Amino acids: CASRGDRGPVTEAFF.

The chain couples TRBV2 to TRBJ1-5, with 9 bases identical to TRBD1. Germline values: CDR1 SNHLY, CDR2 FYNNEI. This CDR3 is built from 15 residues. Losses at the gene ends were 6 bases for V and 6 bases for J; bases not matched to a gene: 9. For the CDR3, the DNA is TGTGCCAGCAGGGAGGGACAGGGTAGGGGTCAGCCCCAGCATTTT. This translates into CASREGQGRGQPQHF. Using reference TRBV2 and TRBJ1-5 for the parts outside the CDR3, the full variable domain is EPEVTQTPSHQVTQMGQEVILRCVPISNHLYFYWYRQILGQKVEFLVSFYNNEISEKSEIFDDQFSVERPDGSNFTLKIRSTKLEDSAMYFCASREGQGRGQPQHFGDGTRLSIL.

This chain uses TRBV19 with TRBJ1-2; TRBD1 aligns across 8 bases. The trim removed 5 bases at V and 6 bases at J, leaving 2 bases unmatched. The CDR3 is 12 amino acids. Looked up from germline, CDR1 is LNHDA and CDR2 is SQIVND (reference sequence). CDR3 DNA: TGTGCCAGTAGTCGACAGGGGAATGGCTACACCTTC. Its protein product is CASSRQGNGYTF.

The chain employs TRBV5-4 and TRBJ2-5, with D possibly being TRBD1 or TRBD2 (5 bases each). Deletions cut 4 bases from V and 1 base from J, with 17 bases between. The germline V gene has CDR1 SGHNT and CDR2 YYREEE (reference sequence). The CDR3 loop spans 16 amino acids. The CDR3: CASSTGWGAGQETQYF. The CDR3 coding sequence is TGTGCCAGCAGCACGGGGTGGGGCGCGGGCCAAGAGACCCAGTACTTC. The whole variable domain, remainder taken from reference TRBV5-4 and TRBJ2-5, is ETGVTQSPTHLIKTRGQQVTLRCSSQSGHNTVSWYQQALGQGPQFIFQYYREEENGRGNFPPRFSGLQFPNYSSELNVNALELDDSALYLCASSTGWGAGQETQYFGPGTRLLVL.

The chain combines TRBV30 with TRBJ1-1; no definite D call. V was pared by 1 base and J by 5 bases, with 14 bases between. CDR1 and CDR2 (germline): GTSNPN, SVGIG (reference sequence). The length of the CDR3 is 14 residues. The CDR3 protein is CAWSATLEQTEAFF. The CDR3, as DNA: TGTGCCTGGAGTGCCACACTAGAACAGACTGAAGCTTTCTTT.

The chain carries TRBV10-3 and TRBJ2-1; D is perhaps TRBD2 (6 bases). The CDR3 covers 13 residues. V was shortened by 4 bases and J by 10 bases, with 14 bases between the two germline ends. Germline lookup yields CDR1 ENHRY and CDR2 SYGVKD. CDR3 sequence reads: CAISGGILREQFF. The CDR3 nucleotides are TGTGCCATCAGTGGCGGGATCCTTAGGGAGCAGTTCTTC.

This clone has only a few counts. The chain recombines TRBV9 with TRBJ1-6; weak D call: TRBD1 (5 bases). The CDR3 covers 15 residues. Germline lookup yields CDR1 SGDLS and CDR2 YYNGEE. V lost 3 bases and J 12 bases, leaving 19 bases between the germline ends. The CDR3 spells CASSGPGGVGKPLHF. The CDR3, as DNA: TGTGCCAGCAGCGGACCAGGAGGGGTGGGGAAACCCCTCCACTTT.

The chain is built from TRBV6-5 and TRBJ1-1; D is uncertain. V was cut by 8 bases and J by 1 base, with 17 bases left in between. Germline assignment: CDR1 MNHEY and CDR2 SVGAGI. This CDR3 region has 15 residues. Here the CDR3 DNA reads TGTGCCAGCCAGAGGACTATGGCGTGGAACACTGAAGCTTTCTTT. Its protein product is CASQRTMAWNTEAFF.

The V gene is TRBV4-1, the J gene TRBJ2-1, with 8 nucleotides matching TRBD2. Trimming removed 0 bases from V and 9 bases from J; junction bases left unmatched: 13. The CDR3 covers 17 residues. The germline V gene encodes CDR1 MGHRA and CDR2 YSYEKL. CDR3 amino acids: CASSQEKRERRAVEQFF. CDR3 nucleotides: TGCGCCAGCAGCCAAGAAAAGCGGGAGAGGAGGGCGGTTGAGCAGTTCTTC.

This chain connects TRBV9 to TRBJ1-1; no reliable D call. Germline V lookup: CDR1 SGDLS, CDR2 YYNGEE. V dropped 0 bases and J dropped 0 bases, with 9 bases sitting between them. This CDR3 is built from 15 residues. The CDR3 region is CASSVDAAMNTEAFF. CDR3 in DNA: TGTGCCAGCAGCGTAGATGCAGCAATGAACACTGAAGCTTTCTTT.

The chain combines TRBV19 with TRBJ1-1; D ambiguous. Germline assignment: CDR1 LNHDA and CDR2 SQIVND (reference sequence). V gave up 0 bases and J gave up 2 bases, with 16 bases separating them. The CDR3 has 17 amino acids. CDR3 sequence (DNA): TGTGCCAGTAGTATAGATCTTCGAGGGTCTTACAACACTGAAGCTTTCTTT. Amino acid sequence: CASSIDLRGSYNTEAFF. Full variable domain (outside the CDR3, taken from reference TRBV19 and TRBJ1-1): DGGITQSPKYLFRKEGQNVTLSCEQNLNHDAMYWYRQDPGQGLRLIYYSQIVNDFQKGDIAEGYSVSREKKESFPLTVTSAQKNPTAFYLCASSIDLRGSYNTEAFFGQGTRLTVV.